Following are 9 T cell receptor beta chains from one sample sequenced in a study of T cell repertoires in cytomegalovirus infection. These receptors lack a known antigen. TCRdb processed the reads anew with MiXCR; each CDR3 protein has one entry. This sample has over 250,000 distinct CDR3 sequences; about 20% occur once, and the top ten carry about 21%. The starting material was cultured PBMCs, obtained from culture after CMV antigen stimulation. All receptors come from a human donor in good health (CMV status not recorded). Some clones in this sample may be carry-over from other donors' samples.

The sample holds a few counts of this clonotype. This rearrangement joins TRBV23-1 to TRBJ2-2; 9 bases fit TRBD1. TRBV23-1 qualifies as an ORF whose function is uncertain. This CDR3 has 20 residues. V was pared by 3 bases and J by 6 bases, with 20 bases of the junction left unmatched. The CDR3 here is CASSHSDPGQGVSGSGELFF. The CDR3 DNA reads TGCGCCAGCAGTCATTCCGACCCGGGACAGGGTGTGAGTGGTTCCGGGGAGCTGTTTTTT.

CDR3 protein: CATSRAGEGPYQPQHF. CDR3 nucleotide sequence: TGTGCCACCAGCAGAGCCGGGGAGGGGCCGTATCAGCCCCAGCATTTT. The chain is built from TRBV15 and TRBJ1-5; D is perhaps TRBD1 (5 bases). CDR3 length: 16 amino acids. Trimming took off 1 base at V and 5 bases at J, with 15 bases between the two ends. CDR1 is LNHNV, CDR2 YYDKDF, per germline (reference sequence).

V usage is TRBV24-1 and J usage is TRBJ2-1; TRBD2 matches 11 bases. This CDR3 has 14 residues. Trimming at V came to 9 bases and at J to 9 bases, leaving 9 bases not matched to a gene. From germline, CDR1 is KGHDR and CDR2 SFDVKD. The CDR3 here is CATQTSGSGFEQFF. The CDR3 DNA sequence: TGTGCCACCCAAACTAGCGGGAGTGGGTTTGAGCAGTTCTTC.

This clonotype was seen at least ten times. The chain is built from TRBV11-2 and TRBJ1-1; D gene unclear. V lost 5 bases and J lost 0, with 7 bases in between. This CDR3 comprises 13 residues. Germline V lookup: CDR1 SGHAT, CDR2 FQNNGV. CDR3 sequence reads: CASSLTVNTEAFF. CDR3 nucleotides: TGTGCCAGCAGCCTAACCGTGAACACTGAAGCTTTCTTT.

This clonotype has a count of ten or more. CDR3 DNA: TGTGCCAGCAGACAAGGCGGACACACCGGGGAGCTGTTTTTT. This encodes CASRQGGHTGELFF. This sequence joins TRBV7-2 and TRBJ2-2; D is ambiguous. Between the trimmed V and J ends, which lost 6 bases and 3 bases, there was a span of 11 bases. In germline, CDR1 is SGHTA, CDR2 FQGNSA. The CDR3 loop spans 14 amino acids. The full variable domain, with the rest looked up from reference TRBV7-2 and TRBJ2-2, is GAGVSQSPSNKVTEKGKDVELRCDPISGHTALYWYRQSLGQGLEFLIYFQGNSAPDKSGLPSDRFSAERTGGSVSTLTIQRTQQEDSAVYLCASRQGGHTGELFFGEGSRLTVL.

The rearrangement uses TRBV12-3 or TRBV12-4 and TRBJ2-3; the match to TRBD2 covers 7 bases. V shed 0 bases, J shed 5 bases, and the junction held 2 bases outside the gene matches. The CDR3 length is 14 residues. The CDR3 nucleotides are TGTGCCAGCAGTTTAGCGGGAGGGGAAGATACGCAGTATTTT. It translates to CASSLAGGEDTQYF.

The chain joins TRBV6-5 to TRBJ2-3, with 11 bases lining up with TRBD2. CDR1 is MNHEY and CDR2 is SVGAGI in the germline V gene. The CDR3 is made up of 14 amino acids. The ends lost 10 bases at V and 6 bases at J; junction bases unmatched: 9. The chain's CDR3 is CATGLAGGADTQYF. The CDR3 region has the DNA TGTGCCACCGGCCTAGCGGGAGGAGCGGATACGCAGTATTTT.

In its sample, this clonotype was seen many times. The CDR3 here is CASSLDAGSNTEAFF. The CDR3 region has the DNA TGTGCCAGCAGTTTAGATGCAGGCTCGAACACTGAAGCTTTCTTT. The chain has TRBV12-3 or TRBV12-4 and TRBJ1-1; D not resolved. Trimming took off 1 base at V and 1 base at J, with 10 bases between the two ends. The CDR3 consists of 15 residues.

The V and J genes are TRBV18 and TRBJ1-5; weak D call: TRBD1 (5 bases). The CDR3 runs to 15 residues. Looked up from germline, CDR1 is KGHSH and CDR2 is LQKENI. Trimming took 1 base from V and 0 from J, leaving 7 bases between them. CDR3 loop: CASSPLGASNQPQHF. CDR3 sequence (DNA): TGTGCCAGCTCACCACTTGGGGCTAGCAATCAGCCCCAGCATTTT.